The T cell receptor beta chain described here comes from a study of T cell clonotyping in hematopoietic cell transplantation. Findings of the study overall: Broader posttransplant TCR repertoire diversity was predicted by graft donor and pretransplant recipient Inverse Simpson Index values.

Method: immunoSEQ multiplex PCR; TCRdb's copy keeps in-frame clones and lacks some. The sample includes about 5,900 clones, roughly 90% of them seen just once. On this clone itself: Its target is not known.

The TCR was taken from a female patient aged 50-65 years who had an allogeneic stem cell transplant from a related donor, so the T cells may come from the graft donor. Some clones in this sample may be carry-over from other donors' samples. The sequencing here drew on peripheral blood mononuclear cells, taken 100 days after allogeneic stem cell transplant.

CDR3 nucleotides: TGTGCCAGCAGCCCCGCAGACAGCTTTCCCTACGAGCAGTACTTC. As protein: CASSPADSFPYEQYF. The V call is TRBV5-6, the J call TRBJ2-7; D is possibly TRBD1 (5 bases). This CDR3 comprises 15 residues. V was pared by 4 bases and J by 2 bases, with 16 bases between. The germline V gene has CDR1 SGHDT and CDR2 YYEEEE.